The next 8 T cell receptor beta chains were all read from a single sample in a study of blood T cell repertoires in COVID-19. TCRdb keeps only in-frame clones here, not all; method: immunoSEQ multiplex PCR. The sample has 68,000 or so clones; about 90% are singletons. The material sequenced was peripheral blood. The receptors shown here come from a man in his fifties or sixties with COVID-19, enrolled during active disease.

The gene calls are TRBV5-1 and TRBJ2-1; 7 bases are a match to TRBD2. The CDR3 totals 16 residues. Germline V CDR1 and CDR2: SGHRS, YFSETQ. The V segment lost 0 bases and the J segment 0 bases; nucleotides outside the gene matches: 3. Here the CDR3 reads CASSLAASGSYNEQFF. In nucleotides, the CDR3 is TGCGCCAGCAGCTTGGCCGCTAGCGGCTCCTACAATGAGCAGTTCTTC. Full variable domain (rest looked up from reference TRBV5-1 and TRBJ2-1): KAGVTQTPRYLIKTRGQQVTLSCSPISGHRSVSWYQQTPGQGLQFLFEYFSETQRNKGNFPGRFSGRQFSNSRSEMNVSTLELGDSALYLCASSLAASGSYNEQFFGPGTRLTVL.

This sequence joins TRBV2 and TRBJ2-2; 11 bases align to TRBD2. The ends lost 7 bases at V and 7 bases at J; junction bases unmatched: 5. CDR3 length: 14 amino acids. Germline lookup yields CDR1 SNHLY and CDR2 FYNNEI. CDR3 DNA: TGTGCCAGCAAACTAGCGGGAGTTAGCGGGGAGCTGTTTTTT. Its protein is CASKLAGVSGELFF.

The V gene is TRBV27, the J gene TRBJ1-1, with D possibly matching TRBD1 (5 bases). This CDR3 has 14 residues. Per the germline V gene, CDR1 is MNHEY and CDR2 is SMNVEV (reference sequence). Trimming took off 0 bases at V and 4 bases at J, with 9 bases between the two ends. The CDR3 DNA is TGTGCCAGCAGTTTATCGGCGGGGGGCACTGAAGCTTTCTTT. Translation: CASSLSAGGTEAFF.

The chain links TRBV3-1 (or the pseudogene TRBV3-2) to TRBJ2-7; TRBD2 matches 13 bases. CDR3 length: 19 residues. Germline V gene sequence: CDR1 LGHDT, CDR2 YNNKEL (reference sequence). Trimming removed 4 bases from V and 0 bases from J; junction bases left unmatched: 12. The CDR3 sequence is CASSLQGLAGPSASYEQYF. The CDR3 DNA follows: TGTGCCAGCAGCCTTCAGGGACTAGCGGGGCCTAGTGCCTCCTACGAGCAGTACTTC.

CDR3 sequence reads: CSVDAGPEQYF. DNA for the CDR3: TGCAGCGTTGACGCAGGGCCCGAGCAGTACTTC. The chain employs TRBV29-1 and TRBJ2-7; D is perhaps TRBD1 (5 bases). Germline CDR1 SQVTM, CDR2 ANQGSEA. Trimming took off 3 bases at V and 6 bases at J, with 9 bases between the two ends. The CDR3 covers 11 residues.

This clone was observed a single time. J is TRBJ2-1 and V is TRBV30, with TRBD2 identical over 7 bases. Germline V lookup: CDR1 GTSNPN, CDR2 SVGIG (reference sequence). This CDR3 is built from 15 residues. Trimming at V came to 4 bases and at J to 7 bases, leaving 13 bases not matched to a gene. The CDR3 DNA is TGTGCCTGGAATGAGCGGGATCTTTTGGGTAATGAGCAGTTCTTC. This translates into CAWNERDLLGNEQFF. The complete variable domain, with remaining parts taken from reference TRBV30 and TRBJ2-1, reads SQTIHQWPATLVQPVGSPLSLECTVEGTSNPNLYWYRQAAGRGLQLLFYSVGIGQISSEVPQNLSASRPQDRQFILSSKKLLLSDSGFYLCAWNERDLLGNEQFFGPGTRLTVL.

This chain joins TRBV19 and TRBJ2-3, with 11 bases lining up with TRBD1. CDR3 length: 15 amino acids. V shed 7 bases and J 4 bases; nucleotides not matched to a gene: 7. CDR1 LNHDA and CDR2 SQIVND come from the germline V gene (reference sequence). CDR3 DNA sequence: TGTGCCAGTACGGTGGACAGGGGGCGACCAGATACGCAGTATTTT. It yields the protein CASTVDRGRPDTQYF.

The chain recombines TRBV10-3 with TRBJ2-2; perhaps TRBD1 as D (6 bases). CDR3 length equals 16 residues. CDR1 and CDR2 from the germline V gene are ENHRY and SYGVKD. V shed 5 bases and J shed 1 base, with 14 bases lying between them. The CDR3 region is CAISSDRSQNTGELFF. DNA for the CDR3: TGTGCCATCAGTTCCGACAGGTCCCAGAACACCGGGGAGCTGTTTTTT.